This TCR beta chain was retrieved from a study of regulatory T cells in long-lasting Graves disease. Arm-PCR with iRepertoire HTBI primers amplified the CDR3 regions for these TCR beta libraries. TCRdb re-analysed the multiplex PCR reads in MiXCR, keeping a single row per CDR3 protein. Of under 250,000 distinct CDR3 sequences listed, roughly a fifth are singletons. Stated time point: newly diagnosed GD, antithyroid drugs for less than 3 months. Making the TCR library involved RNA that had been extracted from PBMCs. J was trimmed by 0 bases and V by 6 bases; bases with no gene match: 3. There are 14 residues in the CDR3. Germline V CDR1 and CDR2: DFQATT, SNEGSKA (reference sequence).

The clonotype comes from a female donor with Graves disease. The input for sequencing was peripheral blood mononuclear cells (PBMCs), taken at new diagnosis, from a patient treated with antithyroid drugs. The chain has TRBV20-1 and TRBJ2-5; 11 bases are a match to TRBD2. DNA of the CDR3: TGCAGTGCAGGGACTAGCGGTAACCAAGAGACCCAGTACTTC. The encoded protein is CSAGTSGNQETQYF.